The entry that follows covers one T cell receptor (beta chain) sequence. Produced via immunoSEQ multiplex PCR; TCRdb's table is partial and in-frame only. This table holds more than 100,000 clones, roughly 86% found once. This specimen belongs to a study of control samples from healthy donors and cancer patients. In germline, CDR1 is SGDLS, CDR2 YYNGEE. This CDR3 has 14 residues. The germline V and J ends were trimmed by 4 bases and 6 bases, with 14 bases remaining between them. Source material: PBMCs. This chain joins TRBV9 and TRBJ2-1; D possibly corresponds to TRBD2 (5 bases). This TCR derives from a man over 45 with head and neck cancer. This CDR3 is CASSPRPSPNEQFF. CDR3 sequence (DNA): TGTGCCAGCAGCCCCCGTCCTAGCCCCAATGAGCAGTTCTTC.